These T cell receptor beta chains were read from a single sample in a study of tumor-infiltrating lymphocytes in primary liver carcinoma. A single record per CDR3 protein comes from TCRdb applying MiXCR to the multiplex PCR reads. Of 150,000 to 200,000 distinct CDR3 sequences in the sample, around four fifths are singletons; the top ten hold around a sixth. The material sequenced was tumor tissue from primary liver carcinoma. The receptors stem from a man aged 35-49 years with primary liver carcinoma and hepatitis B virus infection. The CDR3 runs from the conserved cysteine through the conserved F or W. D genes are given only for firm matches. For some rows the clone size is stated as once, few or many, or as a class when expanded; others skip it.

TRBJ2-4,TRBV11-1,17,TRBD2,.,CASSFPESSGTKDIQYF,TGTGCCAGCAGTTTTCCCGAGTCTAGCGGGACCAAAGACATTCAGTACTTC
TRBJ1-1,TRBV29-1,15,.,.,CSGRQEGYQNTEAFF,TGCAGCGGGCGACAGGAAGGCTACCAGAACACTGAAGCTTTTTTT
TRBJ2-7,TRBV6-2/TRBV6-3,14,.,many,CASNDAKGRYEQYF,TGTGCCAGCAACGACGCCAAGGGAAGGTACGAGCAGTACTTC
TRBJ2-5,TRBV29-1,13,TRBD1,few,CSVDPGGAETHYF,TGCAGCGTTGATCCAGGGGGCGCGGAGACCCACTACTTT
TRBJ2-5,TRBV5-1,18,TRBD2,.,CTSSLAGASGAIQETQYF,TGCACCAGCAGCTTGGCCGGGGCTAGCGGGGCCATACAAGAGACCCAGTACTTC
TRBJ2-3,TRBV5-4,16,.,many,CASSLGGGWARDTQYF,TGTGCCAGCAGCTTGGGCGGCGGGTGGGCACGAGATACGCAGTATTTT
TRBJ2-1,TRBV29-1,13,.,.,CSVDKGRPNVKFF,TGCAGCGTTGATAAGGGACGGCCCAATGTGAAGTTCTTC
TRBJ1-1,TRBV29-1,14,TRBD1,many,CSVCPRGRNTEAFF,TGCAGCGTGTGTCCCAGGGGGCGGAACACTGAAGCTTTCTTT
TRBJ2-7,TRBV7-8,13,.,.,CASMVGRVSEQYF,TGTGCCAGCATGGTCGGACGCGTCTCCGAGCAGTACTTC
TRBJ2-7,TRBV12-3/TRBV12-4,17,.,.,CASNLGAFGWNSYEQYF,TGTGCCAGCAATTTAGGGGCCTTCGGCTGGAACTCCTACGAGCAGTACTTC
TRBJ2-7,TRBV4-1,15,.,medium-sized,CASSQVGPNSYEQYF,TGCGCCAGCAGCCAAGTCGGGCCCAACTCCTACGAGCAGTACTTC
TRBJ2-4,TRBV6-2/TRBV6-3,16,.,.,CVSSYGVSSGENIQYF,TGTGTCAGCAGTTACGGTGTGAGTAGTGGAGAAAACATTCAGTACTTC
TRBJ2-4,TRBV11-2,17,.,many,CASSLDRTALAKNIQYF,TGTGCCAGCAGCTTAGACCGGACAGCTCTAGCCAAAAACATTCAGTACTTC
TRBJ2-1,TRBV5-4,14,.,once,CASSSPGTYNELFF,TGTGCCAGCAGCTCCCCTGGGACCTACAATGAGCTGTTCTTC
TRBJ1-2,TRBV29-1,14,.,.,CTVKFGQSTYGYTF,TGCACCGTCAAGTTTGGACAGTCGACCTATGGCTACACGTTC
TRBJ2-7,TRBV4-2,13,.,.,CTSSQGGSYEQYF,TGTACCAGCAGCCAAGGGGGATCCTACGAGCAATACTTC
TRBJ2-7,TRBV10-3,18,.,.,CAIRAPLGISLTSGEQYF,TGTGCCATCAGGGCTCCCCTCGGGATTAGCCTTACGTCTGGCGAGCAGTACTTC
TRBJ2-7,TRBV5-5,13,.,.,CASSRGRRYEQYF,TGTGCCAGCAGCCGGGGGCGAAGGTACGAGCAGTACTTC
TRBJ1-1,TRBV4-1,16,.,.,CASSQERAGMNNEAFF,TGCGCCAGCAGCCAAGAGAGAGCAGGGATGAACAATGAAGCTTTCTTT
TRBJ2-5,TRBV5-4,15,TRBD2,.,CASRFVLAGQETQYF,TGTGCCAGCAGATTCGTTTTAGCGGGACAAGAGACCCAGTACTTC
TRBJ2-1,TRBV6-6,13,TRBD2,.,CASKHASGNEQFF,TGTGCCAGCAAACATGCTAGCGGCAATGAACAGTTCTTC
TRBJ2-3,TRBV5-4,12,.,once,CASRLDTDAQYF,TGTGCCAGCAGGTTGGACACAGATGCGCAGTATTTT
TRBJ2-1,TRBV28,16,TRBD2,medium-sized,CASIPPERGGYNEQFF,TGTGCCAGCATCCCCCCGGAGCGGGGGGGCTACAATGAGCAGTTCTTC
TRBJ2-3,TRBV11-2,17,TRBD2,.,CASSLDPGETSKDTQYF,TGTGCCAGCAGCTTGGATCCGGGGGAGACTAGCAAAGATACACAGTATTTT
TRBJ2-3,TRBV11-2,15,.,.,CASSLGWVNTNTQYF,TGTGCCAGCAGCTTAGGGTGGGTTAACACAAATACGCAGTATTTT
TRBJ1-2,TRBV29-1,15,.,.,CSVPSGAGRFSGYTF,TGCAGCGTCCCCAGCGGGGCAGGGAGGTTTTCTGGCTACACCTTC
TRBJ2-1,TRBV10-3,16,TRBD2,.,CATTPWVSGSYNEQFF,TGTGCCACCACCCCGTGGGTTAGCGGGTCCTACAATGAGCAGTTCTTC
TRBJ2-3,TRBV7-9,13,.,.,CASSPNSADTQCF,TGTGCCAGCAGCCCAAATAGTGCAGATACGCAGTGTTTT
TRBJ2-1,TRBV6-6,15,TRBD2,.,CASSLTSLVGDEQLF,TGTGCCAGTAGTTTGACTAGCCTGGTAGGGGATGAGCAGCTCTTT
TRBJ2-3,TRBV12-3/TRBV12-4,15,.,.,CVSALYQGITNTQYF,TGTGTCAGCGCATTATACCAGGGGATCACAAATACGCAGTATTTT
TRBJ2-7,TRBV6-1,15,TRBD2,.,CASCEVTSGSYEHYF,TGTGCCAGCTGTGAAGTGACTAGCGGGAGTTACGAGCACTACTTC
TRBJ1-1,TRBV29-1,14,.,once,CSVVRGGMNSEAFF,TGCAGCGTCGTCAGAGGGGGGATGAACTCTGAAGCTTTCTTT
TRBJ2-3,TRBV6-1,15,TRBD1,.,CASRDDRGPGNTQYF,TGTGCCAGTAGAGACGACAGGGGGCCGGGAAATACGCAGTATTTT
TRBJ2-3,TRBV6-1,14,TRBD2,once,CANSEGGSSGTQYF,TGTGCCAACAGTGAAGGCGGGAGCTCAGGTACGCAGTATTTT
TRBJ2-5,TRBV4-3,14,.,.,CASSQEECLETQYF,TGCGCCAGCAGCCAAGAGGAGTGTTTGGAGACCCAGTACTTC
TRBJ2-7,TRBV4-3,15,TRBD2,.,CASDQGPGGKDEQYF,TGCGCCAGCGACCAAGGTCCGGGAGGAAAGGACGAGCAGTACTTC
TRBJ2-2,TRBV11-2,13,.,.,CARSQGAAGDLFF,TGTGCCAGAAGCCAAGGTGCGGCCGGGGACCTGTTTTTT
TRBJ2-5,TRBV7-8,14,TRBD1,.,CASIIIGGRETQYF,TGTGCCAGCATCATCATAGGGGGCAGAGAGACCCAGTACTTC
TRBJ2-3,TRBV30,16,.,many,CAWNVGNPKSTDTQYF,TGTGCCTGGAATGTAGGGAACCCGAAAAGCACAGATACGCAGTATTTT
TRBJ2-2,TRBV6-6,14,.,many,CASIGGPNTGELFF,TGTGCCAGCATTGGGGGGCCGAACACCGGGGAGCTGTTTTTT
TRBJ2-7,TRBV12-3/TRBV12-4,11,.,.,CANSGGVEQYF,TGTGCCAACAGTGGCGGTGTCGAGCAGTACTTC
TRBJ1-1,TRBV29-1,13,.,.,CSMLDRKNTEAFF,TGCAGTATGCTCGACAGGAAGAACACAGAAGCTTTCTTT
TRBJ2-7,TRBV6-2/TRBV6-3,15,TRBD2,.,CASTYKASGSYEQHF,TGTGCCAGCACTTATAAGGCTAGCGGCTCCTACGAGCAGCACTTC
TRBJ2-2,TRBV29-1,11,.,.,CSVADNGKLFF,TGCAGCGTTGCTGACAACGGGAAGCTGTTTTTT
TRBJ1-1,TRBV29-1,12,.,.,CRVESVVTEAFF,TGCAGAGTTGAATCCGTGGTCACTGAAGCTTTCTTT